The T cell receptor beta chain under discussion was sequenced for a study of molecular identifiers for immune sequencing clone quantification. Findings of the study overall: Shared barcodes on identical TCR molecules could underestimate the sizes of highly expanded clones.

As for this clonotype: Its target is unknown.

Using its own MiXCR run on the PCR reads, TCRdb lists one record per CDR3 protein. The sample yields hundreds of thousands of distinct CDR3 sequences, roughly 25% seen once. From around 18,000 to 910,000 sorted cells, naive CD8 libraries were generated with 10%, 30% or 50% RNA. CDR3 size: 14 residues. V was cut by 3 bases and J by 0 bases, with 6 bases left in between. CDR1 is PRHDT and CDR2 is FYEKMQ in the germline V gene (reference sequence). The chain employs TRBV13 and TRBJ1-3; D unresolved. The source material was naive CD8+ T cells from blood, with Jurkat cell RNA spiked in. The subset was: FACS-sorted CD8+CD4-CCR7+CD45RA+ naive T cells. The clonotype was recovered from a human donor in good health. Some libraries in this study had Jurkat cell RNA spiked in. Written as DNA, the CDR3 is TGTGCCAGCAGCTTTGGGTTCTCTGGAAACACCATATATTTT. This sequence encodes CASSFGFSGNTIYF.